This T cell receptor beta chain stems from a study of blood T cell repertoires in COVID-19. Original analysis: It was from reference gene primer amplification that nucleated cell counts were estimated. Sequenced by immunoSEQ multiplex PCR; TCRdb stores in-frame clones only, minus some. V, J and clone size reflect that table, while D and trimming were determined from the DNA. The sample carries 150,000 to 200,000 clones, around 80% recorded once. All enrollees were roughly 18 to 89 years old and from about 25 US areas. Participants had their cohort set by participant-reported clinical history. Cohort 3 donors counted as recovered after two negative PCRs, clearance, or resolved symptoms. Sequenced sample: PBMCs or T cells enriched from blood (not recorded which). This clonotype was sampled from a man aged 35 to 55 who had recovered from COVID-19.

The CDR3 sequence is CASSRQGATGELFF. The CDR3 nucleotides are TGTGCCAGCTCACGGCAGGGTGCCACCGGGGAGCTGTTTTTT. This chain links TRBV18 with TRBJ2-2; TRBD1 might be the D (5 bases). CDR1 and CDR2 (germline): KGHSH, LQKENI. The CDR3 is 14 residues long. Trimming left V 4 bases short and J 4 bases short, with 10 bases between.